Shown below are 6 T cell receptor beta chains from a single sample sequenced in a study of early T cells in non-severe SARS-CoV-2 infection. MiXCR, run by TCRdb on the 5' RACE reads, gives a single entry per CDR3 protein. The sample contains roughly 61,000 distinct CDR3 sequences, roughly a tenth of which appear only once. Sequenced: whole blood. The receptors here all came from an adult who was a healthcare worker with PCR-confirmed SARS-CoV-2 infection or an uninfected control (not recorded which).

This clonotype was picked up many times. V is TRBV11-2 and J is TRBJ2-7, with D perhaps given as TRBD1 or TRBD2 (5 bases each). CDR3 length equals 14 residues. Germline CDR1 SGHAT, CDR2 FQNNGV. V lost 4 bases and J 0 bases, leaving 10 bases between the germline ends. Here the CDR3 reads CASSSGRYSYEQYF. CDR3 DNA: TGTGCCAGCAGCTCGGGGCGGTACTCCTACGAGCAGTACTTC.

This clonotype came up many times. The rearrangement links TRBV19 to TRBJ1-5; TRBD1 agrees at 7 bases. CDR3 length: 16 residues. Germline V lookup: CDR1 LNHDA, CDR2 SQIVND (reference sequence). V gave up 7 bases and J gave up 5 bases; unmatched junction bases: 14. The chain's CDR3 is CASTIDWTGFHQPQHF. Written as DNA, the CDR3 is TGTGCCAGTACTATCGATTGGACAGGCTTTCATCAGCCCCAGCATTTT.

This clonotype appeared many times. The DNA for the CDR3 is TGTGCCTGGAGTGTATCGCTGGGTCAGCCCCAGCATTTT. Protein: CAWSVSLGQPQHF. This chain uses TRBV30 with TRBJ1-5, with no clear D. The length of the CDR3 is 13 residues. Germline CDR1 GTSNPN, CDR2 SVGIG (reference sequence). Trimming removed 0 bases from V and 6 bases from J, with 9 bases in between.

This clonotype has just a few counts. The chain links TRBV9 to TRBJ1-3, with D unclear. CDR3 length equals 16 residues. Trimming cost V 0 bases and J 1 base, with 11 bases left between them. CDR1 SGDLS and CDR2 YYNGEE come from the germline V gene. This chain's CDR3 is CASSVAPMGSGNTIYF. In nucleotides, the CDR3 is TGTGCCAGCAGCGTAGCCCCGATGGGGTCTGGAAACACCATATATTTT.

This clonotype was found a few times. This rearrangement joins TRBV23-1 to TRBJ2-3, with D possibly matching TRBD2 (6 bases). TRBV23-1 is designated an ORF whose function remains uncertain. The length of the CDR3 is 15 residues. With 0 bases removed from V and 0 bases from J, the gap between germline ends came to 7 bases. CDR3 protein: CASSQSGTSTDTQYF. For the CDR3, the DNA is TGCGCCAGCAGTCAATCTGGGACTAGCACAGATACGCAGTATTTT.

This clonotype is medium-sized (0.01 to 0.1%). The chain is built from TRBV2 and TRBJ2-3, with D perhaps matching TRBD2 (6 bases). CDR1 and CDR2 from the germline V gene are SNHLY and FYNNEI. This CDR3 has 16 amino acids. V lost 2 bases, J lost 1 base, and 13 bases lay in between. The chain's CDR3 is CASSEYLREGTDTQYF. The CDR3 region has the DNA TGTGCCAGCAGTGAATATTTGCGGGAAGGCACAGATACGCAGTATTTT.